The 8 T cell receptor beta chains in this list originate from one sample, sequenced in a study of cytomegalovirus exposure and HLA in healthy donors. PCR amplification relied on 60 Vbeta primers (plus 13 Jbeta primers). Sequenced by immunoSEQ multiplex PCR; TCRdb stores in-frame clones only, minus some. Of 100,000 to 150,000 clones listed, about 79% are singletons. The sample comprised PBMCs. All receptors come from a woman between 45 and 60 years old in good health and CMV-seronegative.

The chain combines TRBV29-1 with TRBJ2-5, with D uncertain. The CDR3 loop spans 12 amino acids. Looked up from germline, CDR1 is SQVTM and CDR2 is ANQGSEA. The V gene lost 3 bases and the J gene lost 1 base, with 6 bases spanning the gap. The CDR3 spells CSVEPGQETQYF. The CDR3 region has the DNA TGCAGCGTTGAGCCGGGCCAAGAGACCCAGTACTTC.

This chain connects TRBV19 to TRBJ2-1; 10 nucleotides match TRBD1. Germline CDR1 and CDR2: LNHDA and SQIVND (reference sequence). J lost 8 bases, V lost 9 bases, and 10 bases had no gene match. This CDR3 region has 14 residues. CDR3 region: CASLETGGEDEQFF. CDR3 nucleotide sequence: TGTGCCAGCTTGGAGACAGGGGGCGAGGATGAGCAGTTCTTC.

This sequence joins TRBV19 and TRBJ1-1; 10 bases are a match to TRBD1. Germline lookup yields CDR1 LNHDA and CDR2 SQIVND (reference sequence). The CDR3 contains 14 residues. V trimming: 3 bases; J trimming: 7 bases; junction bases outside the gene matches: 5. The CDR3 nucleotides read TGTGCCAGTAGTATTAACGGACAGGGGGGTGAAGCTTTCTTT. The encoded protein is CASSINGQGGEAFF.

J is TRBJ2-3 and V is TRBV5-5, with 10 bases lining up with TRBD2. V shed 4 bases, J shed 0 bases, and the junction held 5 bases outside the gene matches. The germline gives CDR1 SGHKS, CDR2 YYEKEE (reference sequence). CDR3 length: 16 residues. CDR3 sequence reads: CASSLKTSGSTDTQYF. As DNA, the CDR3 is TGTGCCAGCAGCCTAAAGACTAGCGGGAGCACAGATACGCAGTATTTT.

This chain uses TRBV28 with TRBJ1-3; no clear D gene. V gave up 5 bases and J gave up 0 bases, with 11 bases separating them. The CDR3 length is 15 residues. Germline V gene lookup returns CDR1 MDHEN and CDR2 SYDVKM. The CDR3 region is CASSESHFSGNTIYF. CDR3 DNA: TGTGCCAGCAGTGAGTCGCATTTCTCTGGAAACACCATATATTTT.

The rearrangement joins TRBV5-1 to TRBJ2-5, with TRBD1 matching over 10 bases. The J call is in doubt because the DNA end fits TRBJ2-7 better. There are 14 residues in the CDR3. Germline V gene lookup returns CDR1 SGHRS and CDR2 YFSETQ. The CDR3, as DNA: TGCGCCAGCAGCTTGGGACAGGGGGCATACGAGCAGTACTTC. Translated: CASSLGQGAYEQYF.

The rearrangement joins TRBV7-2 to TRBJ2-1, with 7 bases aligning to TRBD2. This CDR3 is 15 amino acids long. V lost 5 bases, J lost 2 bases, and 6 bases stayed unmatched. Germline CDR1 and CDR2: SGHTA and FQGNSA. CDR3 DNA sequence: TGTGCCAGCAGCCTATCTCGGGAGGCCTACAATGAGCAGTTCTTC. Its translation is CASSLSREAYNEQFF.

The chain uses TRBV6-6 and TRBJ2-5; TRBD1 aligns across 12 bases. This CDR3 is 16 amino acids long. J lost 4 bases, V lost 6 bases, and 9 bases had no gene match. Germline V gene lookup returns CDR1 MNHNY and CDR2 SVGAGI (reference sequence). CDR3 nucleotide sequence: TGTGCCAGCAGCCTGCGGGGACAGGGGGCGTCAGAGACCCAGTACTTC. Translated: CASSLRGQGASETQYF.